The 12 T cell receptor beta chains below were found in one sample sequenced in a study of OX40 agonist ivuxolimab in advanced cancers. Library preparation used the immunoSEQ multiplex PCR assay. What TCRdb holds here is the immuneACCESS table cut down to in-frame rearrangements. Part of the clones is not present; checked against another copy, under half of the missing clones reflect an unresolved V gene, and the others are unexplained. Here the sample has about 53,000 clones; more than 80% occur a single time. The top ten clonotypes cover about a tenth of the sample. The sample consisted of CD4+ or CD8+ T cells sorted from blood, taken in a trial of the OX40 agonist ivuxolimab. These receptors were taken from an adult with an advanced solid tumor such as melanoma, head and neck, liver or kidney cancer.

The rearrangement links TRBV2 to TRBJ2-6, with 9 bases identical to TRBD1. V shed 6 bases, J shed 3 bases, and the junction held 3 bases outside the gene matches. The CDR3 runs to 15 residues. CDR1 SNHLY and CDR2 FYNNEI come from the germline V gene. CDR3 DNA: TGTGCCAGCAGGGACAGGGGCGGTGGGGCCAACGTCCTGACTTTC. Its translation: CASRDRGGGANVLTF. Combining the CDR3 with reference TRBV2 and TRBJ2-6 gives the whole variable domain EPEVTQTPSHQVTQMGQEVILRCVPISNHLYFYWYRQILGQKVEFLVSFYNNEISEKSEIFDDQFSVERPDGSNFTLKIRSTKLEDSAMYFCASRDRGGGANVLTFGAGSRLTVL.

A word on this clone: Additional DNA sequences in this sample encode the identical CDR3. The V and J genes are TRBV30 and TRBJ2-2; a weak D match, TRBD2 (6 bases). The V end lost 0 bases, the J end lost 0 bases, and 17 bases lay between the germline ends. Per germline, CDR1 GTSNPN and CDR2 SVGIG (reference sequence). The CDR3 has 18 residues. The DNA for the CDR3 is TGTGCCTGGAGTGTGTTCGGGGGAGATTTCTCGAACACCGGGGAGCTGTTTTTT. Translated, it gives CAWSVFGGDFSNTGELFF.

CDR3 loop: CASSSPGQGNQPQHF. CDR3 nucleotides: TGTGCCAGCAGTTCGCCGGGACAGGGGAATCAGCCCCAGCATTTT. V gene TRBV28 combines with J gene TRBJ1-5; 10 bases are shared with TRBD1. The junction had 4 bases not matched to a gene; V was cut back by 4 bases and J by 4 bases. Germline-derived CDR1 and CDR2 are MDHEN and SYDVKM. CDR3 length: 15 residues.

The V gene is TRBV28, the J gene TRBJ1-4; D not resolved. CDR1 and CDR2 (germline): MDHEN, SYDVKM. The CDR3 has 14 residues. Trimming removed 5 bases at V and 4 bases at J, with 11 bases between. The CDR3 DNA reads TGTGCCAGCAGTACCCGACAAGATAATGAAAAACTGTTTTTT. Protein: CASSTRQDNEKLFF.

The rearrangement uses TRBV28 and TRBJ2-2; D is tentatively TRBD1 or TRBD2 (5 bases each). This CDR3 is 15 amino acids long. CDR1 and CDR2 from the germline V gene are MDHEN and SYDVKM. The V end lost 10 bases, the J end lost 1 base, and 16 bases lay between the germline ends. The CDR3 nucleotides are TGTGCCACCTGGGCCGGGGCTTTGAACACCGGGGAGCTGTTTTTT. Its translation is CATWAGALNTGELFF. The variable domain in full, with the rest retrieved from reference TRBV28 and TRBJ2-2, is DVKVTQSSRYLVKRTGEKVFLECVQDMDHENMFWYRQDPGLGLRLIYFSYDVKMKEKGDIPEGYSVSREKKERFSLILESASTNQTSMYLCATWAGALNTGELFFGEGSRLTVL.

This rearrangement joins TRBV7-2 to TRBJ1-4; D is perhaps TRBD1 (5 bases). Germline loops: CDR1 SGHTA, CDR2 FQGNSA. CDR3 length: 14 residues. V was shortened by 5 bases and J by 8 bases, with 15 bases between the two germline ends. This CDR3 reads CASSPPRVGEKLFF. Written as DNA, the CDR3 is TGTGCCAGCAGCCCTCCCAGGGTCGGCGAAAAACTGTTTTTT.

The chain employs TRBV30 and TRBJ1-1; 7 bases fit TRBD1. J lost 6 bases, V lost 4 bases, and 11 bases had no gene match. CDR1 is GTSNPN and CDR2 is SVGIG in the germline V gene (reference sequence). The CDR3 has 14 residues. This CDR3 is CAWTTWRGRAEAFF. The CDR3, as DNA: TGTGCCTGGACCACCTGGAGGGGGCGAGCTGAAGCTTTCTTT.

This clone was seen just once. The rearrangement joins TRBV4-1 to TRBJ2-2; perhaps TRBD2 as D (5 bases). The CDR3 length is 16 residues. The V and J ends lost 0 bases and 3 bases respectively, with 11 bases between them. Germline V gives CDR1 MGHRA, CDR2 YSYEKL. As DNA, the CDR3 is TGCGCCAGCAGCCAAGATTGGGCGGGTTACACCGGGGAGCTGTTTTTT. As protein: CASSQDWAGYTGELFF.

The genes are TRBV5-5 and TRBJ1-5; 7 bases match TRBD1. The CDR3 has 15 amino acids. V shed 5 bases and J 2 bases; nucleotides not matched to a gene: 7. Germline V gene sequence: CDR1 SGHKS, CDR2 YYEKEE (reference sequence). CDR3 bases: TGTGCCAGCAGTTTACAGGGGAACGGCAATCAGCCCCAGCATTTT. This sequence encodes CASSLQGNGNQPQHF.

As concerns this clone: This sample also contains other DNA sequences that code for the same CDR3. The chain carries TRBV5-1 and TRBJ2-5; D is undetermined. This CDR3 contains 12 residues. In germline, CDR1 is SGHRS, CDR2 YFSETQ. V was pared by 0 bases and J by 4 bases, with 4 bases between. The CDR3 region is CASSLAGETQYF. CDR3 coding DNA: TGCGCCAGCAGCTTGGCTGGAGAGACCCAGTACTTC. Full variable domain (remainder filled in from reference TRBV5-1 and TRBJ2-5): KAGVTQTPRYLIKTRGQQVTLSCSPISGHRSVSWYQQTPGQGLQFLFEYFSETQRNKGNFPGRFSGRQFSNSRSEMNVSTLELGDSALYLCASSLAGETQYFGPGTRLLVL.

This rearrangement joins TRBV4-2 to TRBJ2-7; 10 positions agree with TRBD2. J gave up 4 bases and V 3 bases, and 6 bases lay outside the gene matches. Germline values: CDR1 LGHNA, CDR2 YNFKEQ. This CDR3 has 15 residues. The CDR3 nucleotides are TGTGCCAGCAGCCAGCCGGGACTAGCGACGTACGAGCAGTACTTC. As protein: CASSQPGLATYEQYF.

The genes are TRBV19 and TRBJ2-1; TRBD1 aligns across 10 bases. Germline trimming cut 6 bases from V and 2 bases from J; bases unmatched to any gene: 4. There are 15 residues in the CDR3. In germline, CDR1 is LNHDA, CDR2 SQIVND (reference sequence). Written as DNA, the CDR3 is TGTGCCAGTAGAACCGGACAGGGGGCCTACAATGAGCAGTTCTTC. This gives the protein CASRTGQGAYNEQFF.